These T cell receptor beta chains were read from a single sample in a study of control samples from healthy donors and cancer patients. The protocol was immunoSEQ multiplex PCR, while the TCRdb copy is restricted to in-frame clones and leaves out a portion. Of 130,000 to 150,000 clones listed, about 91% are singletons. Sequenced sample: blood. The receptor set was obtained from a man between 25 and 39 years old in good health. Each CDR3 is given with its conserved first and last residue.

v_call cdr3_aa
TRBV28 CASSSTGVTDTQYF
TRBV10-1 CASNNGGDEKLFF
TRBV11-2 CASSLYRGHSEQYF
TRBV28 CASSLVQGVSTEAFF
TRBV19 CASTKPRGGPYEQYF
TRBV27 CASRSLGEKLFF
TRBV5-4 CASSLRGPGEQYF
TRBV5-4 CASSIVQGRTYNEQFF
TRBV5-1 CASSSSSGTDTQYF
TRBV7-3 CASSFGLGYTGELFF
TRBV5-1 CASSLALETYEQYF
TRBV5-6 CASSELAGGQVWADTQYF
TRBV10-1 CASGQGGEQYF
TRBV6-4 CARRFRGCGYTF
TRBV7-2 CASSLLAGSYNEQFF
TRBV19 CASSSGDILSQHF
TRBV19 CASNGGNYNSPLHF
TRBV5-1 CASSLETGGNQPQHF
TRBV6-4 CASSDGNYPSTDTQYF
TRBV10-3 CAISESRGQGNYGYTF
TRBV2 CASTPPGDLAEAFF
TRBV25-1 CASSESRQLTDTQYF
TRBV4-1 CASSQARDYGYTF
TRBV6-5 CASRGTGGSYEQYF
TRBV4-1 CASSQGQGAYYEQYF
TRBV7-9 CAALQSSNTEAFF
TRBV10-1 CASSEPGLIGDGTGGGYTEAFF
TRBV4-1 CASSQKQGASNEQFF